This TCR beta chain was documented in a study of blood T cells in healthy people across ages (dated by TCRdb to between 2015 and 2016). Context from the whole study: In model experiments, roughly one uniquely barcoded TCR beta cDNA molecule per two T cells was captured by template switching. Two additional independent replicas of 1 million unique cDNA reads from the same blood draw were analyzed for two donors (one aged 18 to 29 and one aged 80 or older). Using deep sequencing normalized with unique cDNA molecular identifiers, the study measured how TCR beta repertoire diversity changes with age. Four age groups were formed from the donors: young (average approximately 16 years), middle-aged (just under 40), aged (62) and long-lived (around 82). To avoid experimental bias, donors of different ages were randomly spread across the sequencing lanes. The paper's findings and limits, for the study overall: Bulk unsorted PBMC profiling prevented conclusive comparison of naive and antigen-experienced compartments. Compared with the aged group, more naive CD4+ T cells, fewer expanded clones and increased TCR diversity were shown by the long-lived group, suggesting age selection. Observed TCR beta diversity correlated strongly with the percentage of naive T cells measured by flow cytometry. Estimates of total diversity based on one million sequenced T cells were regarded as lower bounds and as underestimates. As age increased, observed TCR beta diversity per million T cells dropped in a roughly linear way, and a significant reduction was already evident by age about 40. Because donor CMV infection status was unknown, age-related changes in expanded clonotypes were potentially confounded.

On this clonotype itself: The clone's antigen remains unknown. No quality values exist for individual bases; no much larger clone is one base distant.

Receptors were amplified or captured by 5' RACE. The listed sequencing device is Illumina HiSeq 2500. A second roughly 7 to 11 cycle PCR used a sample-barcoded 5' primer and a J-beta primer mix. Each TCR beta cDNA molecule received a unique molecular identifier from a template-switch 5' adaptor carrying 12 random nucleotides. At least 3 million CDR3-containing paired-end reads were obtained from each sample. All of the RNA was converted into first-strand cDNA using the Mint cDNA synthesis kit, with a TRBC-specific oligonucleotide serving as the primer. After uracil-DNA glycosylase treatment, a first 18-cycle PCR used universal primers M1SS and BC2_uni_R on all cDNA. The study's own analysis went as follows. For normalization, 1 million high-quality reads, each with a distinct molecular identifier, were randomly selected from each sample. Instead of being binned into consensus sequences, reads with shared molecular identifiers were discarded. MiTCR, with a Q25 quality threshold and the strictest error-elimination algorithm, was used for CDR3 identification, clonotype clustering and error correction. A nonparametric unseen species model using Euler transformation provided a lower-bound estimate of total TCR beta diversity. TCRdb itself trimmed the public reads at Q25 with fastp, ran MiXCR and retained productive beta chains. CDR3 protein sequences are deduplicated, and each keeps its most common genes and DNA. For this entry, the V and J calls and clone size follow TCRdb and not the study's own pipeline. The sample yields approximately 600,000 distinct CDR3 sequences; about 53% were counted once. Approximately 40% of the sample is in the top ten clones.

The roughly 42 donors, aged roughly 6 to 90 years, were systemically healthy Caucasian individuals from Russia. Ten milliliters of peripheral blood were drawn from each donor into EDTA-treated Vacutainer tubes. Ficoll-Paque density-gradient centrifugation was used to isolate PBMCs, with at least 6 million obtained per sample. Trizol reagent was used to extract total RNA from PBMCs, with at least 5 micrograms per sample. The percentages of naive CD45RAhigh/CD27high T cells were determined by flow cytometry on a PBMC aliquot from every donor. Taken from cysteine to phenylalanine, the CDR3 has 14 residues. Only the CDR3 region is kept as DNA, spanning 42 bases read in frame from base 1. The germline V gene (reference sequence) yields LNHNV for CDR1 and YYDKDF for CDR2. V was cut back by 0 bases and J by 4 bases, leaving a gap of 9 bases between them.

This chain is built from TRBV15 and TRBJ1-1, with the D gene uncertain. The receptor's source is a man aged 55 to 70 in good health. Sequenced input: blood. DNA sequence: TGTGCCACCAGCAGAGATCAAAGGAGCACTGAAGCTTTCTTT. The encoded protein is CATSRDQRSTEAFF. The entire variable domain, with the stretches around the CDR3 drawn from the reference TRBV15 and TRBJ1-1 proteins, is DAMVIQNPRYQVTQFGKPVTLSCSQTLNHNVMYWYQQKSSQAPKLLFHYYDKDFNNEADTPDNFQSRRPNTSFCFLDIRSPGLGDTAMYLCATSRDQRSTEAFFGQGTRLTVV.